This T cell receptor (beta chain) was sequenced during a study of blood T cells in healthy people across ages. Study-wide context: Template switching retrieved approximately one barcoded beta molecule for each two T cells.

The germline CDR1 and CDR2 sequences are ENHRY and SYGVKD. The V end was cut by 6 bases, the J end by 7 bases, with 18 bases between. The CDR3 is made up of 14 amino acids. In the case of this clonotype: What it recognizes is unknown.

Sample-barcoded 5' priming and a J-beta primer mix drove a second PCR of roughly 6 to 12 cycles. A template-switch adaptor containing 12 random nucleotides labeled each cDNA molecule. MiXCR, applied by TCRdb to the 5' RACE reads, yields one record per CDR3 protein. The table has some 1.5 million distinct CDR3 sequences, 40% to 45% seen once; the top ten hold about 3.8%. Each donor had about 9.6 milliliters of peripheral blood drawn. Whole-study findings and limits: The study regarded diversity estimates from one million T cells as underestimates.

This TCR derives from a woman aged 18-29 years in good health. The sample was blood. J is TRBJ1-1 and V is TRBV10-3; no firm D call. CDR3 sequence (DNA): TGTGCCATCAGCAAAAAAAGAATGAAGGGTGAAGCTTTCTTT. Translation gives CAISKKRMKGEAFF.